Listed here are 8 T cell receptor beta chains from one sample, sequenced in a study of cytomegalovirus exposure and HLA in healthy donors. PCR amplification relied on 60 Vbeta primers (plus 13 Jbeta primers). Profiling relied on immunoSEQ multiplex PCR, and the TCRdb table lists in-frame clones only, not all of them. Counted here are some 200,000 clones, around 75% occurring once; the ten biggest clones make up 2.5% to 3%. Sequences were obtained from PBMCs. Receptors were obtained from a female donor in good health and CMV-seronegative.

The chain joins TRBV7-6 to TRBJ1-3; TRBD1 might be the D (6 bases). Germline CDR1 reads SGHVS; CDR2 reads FNYEAQ. The CDR3 runs 17 residues. Trimming removed 1 base from V and 3 bases from J, with 16 bases in between. DNA of the CDR3: TGTGCCAGCAGCTTAGGGCAAAACAGGGATTATGGAAACACCATATATTTT. Encoded protein: CASSLGQNRDYGNTIYF.

This sequence joins TRBV7-3 and TRBJ2-7; TRBD2 agrees at 10 bases. The V and J ends lost 3 bases and 3 bases, in that order; junction bases with no gene match: 11. The CDR3 is 17 amino acids. Germline values: CDR1 SGHTA, CDR2 FQGTGA. The CDR3 nucleotides read TGTGCCAGCAGCTTTTTAGCGGGGGGAAATACGGTCTACGAGCAGTACTTC. This encodes CASSFLAGGNTVYEQYF.

This chain links TRBV2 with TRBJ1-5; 10 nucleotides match TRBD1. The CDR3 runs 13 residues. V shed 6 bases, J shed 6 bases, and the junction held 2 bases outside the gene matches. Per the germline V gene, CDR1 is SNHLY and CDR2 is FYNNEI. The CDR3 protein is CASSRDRGQPQHF. The DNA of the CDR3 is TGTGCCAGCAGCCGGGACAGGGGTCAGCCCCAGCATTTT.

The V and J genes are TRBV6-5 and TRBJ2-2, with 9 bases identical to TRBD1. Trimming removed 6 bases from V and 7 bases from J; junction bases left unmatched: 6. The CDR3 totals 14 residues. Germline V gene sequence: CDR1 MNHEY, CDR2 SVGAGI. The CDR3 loop reads CASRRQGGIGELFF. The CDR3 DNA follows: TGTGCCAGCAGGAGACAGGGGGGAATCGGGGAGCTGTTTTTT.

The count of this clone is one. CDR3: CASSRAGGSYEQYF. The CDR3 DNA reads TGCGCCAGCAGCCGGGCAGGGGGCTCCTACGAGCAGTACTTC. The rearrangement uses TRBV4-1 and TRBJ2-7; 7 bases match TRBD1. Germline values: CDR1 MGHRA, CDR2 YSYEKL. The CDR3 consists of 14 residues. J gave up 0 bases and V 4 bases, and 3 bases lay outside the gene matches.

The rearrangement links TRBV9 to TRBJ1-2, with D possibly matching TRBD1 (5 bases). The ends were cut back, 4 bases at V and 4 bases at J, with 11 bases in the middle. CDR3 length: 13 residues. The germline gives CDR1 SGDLS, CDR2 YYNGEE. As DNA, the CDR3 is TGTGCCAGCAGCACAGTGGGGGGCTATGGCTACACCTTC. Protein product: CASSTVGGYGYTF.

The chain uses TRBV30 and TRBJ1-5; 7 bases align to TRBD1. CDR1 is GTSNPN and CDR2 is SVGIG in the germline V gene (reference sequence). Trimming at V came to 4 bases and at J to 4 bases, leaving 4 bases not matched to a gene. The CDR3 totals 13 residues. The chain's CDR3 is CAWNEGANQPQHF. The CDR3 DNA sequence: TGTGCCTGGAATGAGGGGGCAAATCAGCCCCAGCATTTT.

V is TRBV6-4 and J is TRBJ2-3; TRBD1 is a possible D gene (6 bases). The DNA end favors TRBJ1-5, so the J call may be wrong. The length of the CDR3 is 17 residues. Germline CDR1 is MRHNA and CDR2 is SNTAGT. The CDR3 loop is CASSDSTSGGGTDTQHF. The CDR3 nucleotides read TGTGCCAGCAGTGACTCTACTAGCGGGGGGGGCACAGATACGCAGCATTTT.